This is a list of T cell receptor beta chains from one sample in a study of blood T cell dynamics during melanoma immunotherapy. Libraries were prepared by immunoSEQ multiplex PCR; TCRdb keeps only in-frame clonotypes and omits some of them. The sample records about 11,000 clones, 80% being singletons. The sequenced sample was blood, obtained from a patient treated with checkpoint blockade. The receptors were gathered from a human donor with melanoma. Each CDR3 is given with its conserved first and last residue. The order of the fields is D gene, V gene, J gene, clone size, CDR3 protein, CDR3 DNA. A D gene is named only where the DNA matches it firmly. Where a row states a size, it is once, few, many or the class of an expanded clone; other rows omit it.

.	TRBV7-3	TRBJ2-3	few	CASSLDYTDTQYF	TGTGCCAGCAGCCTAGACTACACAGATACGCAGTATTTT
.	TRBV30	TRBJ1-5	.	CAYSGDSNQPQHF	TGTGCCTACTCAGGGGATAGCAATCAGCCCCAGCATTTT
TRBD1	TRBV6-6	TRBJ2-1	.	CASRAADRGYDEQFF	TGTGCCAGCAGGGCCGCGGACAGGGGTTACGATGAGCAGTTCTTC
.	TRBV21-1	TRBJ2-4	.	CASSRQGHKNIQYF	TGTGCCAGCAGCAGACAGGGGCACAAAAACATTCAGTACTTC
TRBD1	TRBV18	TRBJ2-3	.	CASSPGTDYTDTQYF	TGTGCCAGCTCTCCCGGGACAGACTACACAGATACGCAGTATTTT
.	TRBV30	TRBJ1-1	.	CAWCKGSGTEAFF	TGTGCCTGGTGCAAGGGGTCAGGCACTGAAGCTTTCTTT
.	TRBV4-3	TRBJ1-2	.	CASSQEAF	TGCGCCAGCAGCCAAGAAGCCTTC
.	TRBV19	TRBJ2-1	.	CASSTRDLYNEQFF	TGTGCCAGTAGTACCCGGGACTTATACAATGAGCAGTTCTTC
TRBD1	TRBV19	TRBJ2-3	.	CASSIGTGASTDTQYF	TGTGCCAGTAGTATTGGGACAGGGGCTAGCACAGATACGCAGTATTTT
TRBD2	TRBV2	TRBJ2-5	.	CASSDRGGADETQYF	TGTGCCAGCAGTGATCGGGGGGGGGCCGATGAGACCCAGTACTTC
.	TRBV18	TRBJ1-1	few	CASSPMGNEAFF	TGTGCCAGCTCACCAATGGGGAATGAAGCTTTCTTT
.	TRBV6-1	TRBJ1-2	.	CATLSTGNYGYTF	TGTGCCACCCTTTCAACCGGGAACTATGGCTACACCTTC
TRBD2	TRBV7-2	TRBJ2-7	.	CASSFPPGLASSYEQYF	TGTGCCAGCAGCTTTCCCCCGGGACTAGCGAGCTCCTACGAGCAGTACTTC
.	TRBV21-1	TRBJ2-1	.	CASSNEGAPTDEQFF	TGTGCCAGCAGCAATGAAGGGGCCCCTACGGATGAGCAGTTCTTC
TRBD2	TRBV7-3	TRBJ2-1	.	CASSPLAGGQGEQFF	TGTGCCAGCAGCCCCCTAGCGGGGGGTCAGGGTGAGCAGTTCTTC
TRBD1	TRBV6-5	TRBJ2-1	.	CASSSGTGVNNEQFF	TGTGCCAGCAGTTCCGGGACAGGAGTAAACAATGAGCAGTTCTTC
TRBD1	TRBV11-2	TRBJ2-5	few	CASSLGVGQQETQYF	TGTGCCAGCAGCTTAGGTGTGGGACAGCAAGAGACCCAGTACTTC
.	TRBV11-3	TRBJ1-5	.	CASSLGTIGNQPQHF	TGTGCCAGCAGCTTAGGGACGATCGGCAATCAGCCCCAGCATTTT
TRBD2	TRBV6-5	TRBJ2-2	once	CASSRAGGGTGELFF	TGTGCCAGCAGTCGAGCGGGGGGCGGCACCGGGGAGCTGTTTTTT
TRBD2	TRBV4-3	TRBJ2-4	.	CASSQDYSGSGILAKNIQYF	TGCGCCAGCAGCCAAGATTACAGTGGTAGCGGGATACTAGCCAAAAACATTCAGTACTTC
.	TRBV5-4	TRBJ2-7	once	CASSLSGAGYEQYF	TGTGCCAGCAGCTTGTCCGGGGCCGGCTACGAGCAGTACTTC
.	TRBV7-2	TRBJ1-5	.	CASSFNPGTNQPQHF	TGTGCCAGCAGCTTTAACCCTGGGACCAATCAGCCCCAGCATTTT
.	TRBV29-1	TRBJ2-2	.	CSVVRLDNSGELFF	TGCAGCGTTGTTCGACTAGACAATTCCGGGGAGCTGTTTTTT
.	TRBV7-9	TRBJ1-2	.	CASSFDSPRGYTF	TGTGCCAGCAGTTTTGACAGTCCGAGGGGCTACACCTTC
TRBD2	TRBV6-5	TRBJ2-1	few	CASTRLAGGDEQFF	TGTGCCAGCACTAGACTAGCGGGGGGCGATGAGCAGTTCTTC
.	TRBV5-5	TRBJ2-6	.	CASVRGAGANVLTF	TGTGCCAGCGTCCGAGGGGCTGGGGCCAACGTCCTGACTTTC
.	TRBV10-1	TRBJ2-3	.	CASTGGGPADTQYF	TGCGCCAGCACAGGGGGGGGGCCGGCAGATACGCAGTATTTT
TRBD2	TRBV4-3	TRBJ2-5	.	CASSPTLAASQETQYF	TGCGCCAGCAGCCCCACACTAGCGGCCAGCCAAGAGACCCAGTACTTC
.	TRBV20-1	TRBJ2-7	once	CSSGRGGEQYF	TGCAGTAGTGGTAGGGGAGGCGAGCAGTACTTC
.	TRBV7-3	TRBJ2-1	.	CASSFSGYNEQFF	TGTGCCAGCAGCTTTTCGGGGTACAATGAGCAGTTCTTC
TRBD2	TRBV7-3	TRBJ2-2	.	CASSLFPYSGSAGELFF	TGTGCCAGCAGCTTATTTCCCTATAGCGGGAGTGCCGGGGAGCTGTTTTTT
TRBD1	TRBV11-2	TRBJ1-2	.	CASSPGQGTNYGYTF	TGTGCCAGCAGCCCCGGACAGGGCACAAACTATGGCTACACCTTC
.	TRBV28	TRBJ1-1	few	CASSSPWGNTEAFF	TGTGCCAGCAGTTCCCCCTGGGGGAACACTGAAGCTTTCTTT
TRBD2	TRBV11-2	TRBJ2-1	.	CASSLQGAGTSGTPEQFF	TGTGCCAGCAGCCTCCAGGGTGCCGGGACTAGCGGAACGCCCGAGCAGTTCTTC
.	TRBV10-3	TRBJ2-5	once	CAIGPKGETQYF	TGTGCCATCGGTCCTAAGGGAGAGACCCAGTACTTC
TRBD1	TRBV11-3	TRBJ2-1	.	CASSALGQDNEQFF	TGTGCCAGCAGCGCACTTGGACAGGACAATGAGCAGTTCTTC
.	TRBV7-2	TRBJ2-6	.	CASSGSGLSSGANVLTF	TGTGCCAGCAGCGGCAGCGGGTTGAGCTCTGGGGCCAACGTCCTGACTTTC
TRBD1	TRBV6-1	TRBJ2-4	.	CASTGTGRAKNIQYF	TGTGCCAGCACGGGGACAGGGCGCGCCAAAAACATTCAGTACTTC
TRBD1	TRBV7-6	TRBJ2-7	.	CASSLGTGPSYEQYF	TGTGCCAGCAGCTTAGGGACAGGGCCCTCCTACGAGCAGTACTTC
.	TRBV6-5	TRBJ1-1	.	CASSSVGGKAEAFF	TGTGCCAGCAGTTCCGTTGGGGGGAAGGCTGAAGCTTTCTTT
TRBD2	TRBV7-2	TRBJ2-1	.	CASSLERGPYNEQFF	TGTGCCAGCAGCTTAGAGCGGGGCCCCTACAATGAGCAGTTCTTC
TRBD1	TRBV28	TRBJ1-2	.	CASSWDSYGYTF	TGTGCCAGCAGTTGGGACAGCTATGGCTACACCTTC
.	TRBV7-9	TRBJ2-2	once	CASSFGSGNTGELFF	TGTGCCAGCAGCTTCGGGAGCGGTAACACCGGGGAGCTGTTTTTT